These 24 T cell receptor beta chains share one sample of origin, sequenced in a study of cytomegalovirus exposure and HLA in healthy donors. The PCR used 60 Vbeta and 13 Jbeta primers. The table came from immunoSEQ multiplex PCR; TCRdb's copy has only in-frame clones and leaves some out. The sample shows 150,000 or so clones, more than 60% of them seen only once. The sample consisted of PBMCs. The receptor set was obtained from a woman in her thirties or forties in good health and CMV-seronegative.

V and J are TRBV11-3 and TRBJ2-2, with no clear D. Germline V gives CDR1 SGHNT, CDR2 YENEEA. V was trimmed by 4 bases and J by 1 base, leaving 10 bases between them. The length of the CDR3 is 15 residues. CDR3 region: CASSSQIGNTGELFF. DNA for the CDR3: TGTGCCAGCAGCTCCCAGATTGGGAACACCGGGGAGCTGTTTTTT.

The chain combines TRBV10-3 with TRBJ2-7, with 7 nucleotides matching TRBD1. This CDR3 spans 13 amino acids. CDR1 is ENHRY, CDR2 SYGVKD, per germline. With V trimmed by 2 bases and J by 6 bases, 4 bases remained unmatched. The chain's CDR3 is CAISEAYRGEQYF. In DNA, the CDR3 is TGTGCCATCAGTGAGGCATACAGGGGCGAGCAGTACTTC.

The chain is built from TRBV30 and TRBJ2-3; no firm D call. The CDR3 contains 15 residues. Germline assignment: CDR1 GTSNPN and CDR2 SVGIG (reference sequence). V lost 0 bases and J lost 3, with 13 bases in between. CDR3 residues: CAWSVGAPRTDTQYF. CDR3 bases: TGTGCCTGGAGTGTTGGAGCCCCAAGGACAGATACGCAGTATTTT. Supplemented by reference TRBV30 and TRBJ2-3, the full variable domain reads SQTIHQWPATLVQPVGSPLSLECTVEGTSNPNLYWYRQAAGRGLQLLFYSVGIGQISSEVPQNLSASRPQDRQFILSSKKLLLSDSGFYLCAWSVGAPRTDTQYFGPGTRLTVL.

The rearrangement uses TRBV19 and TRBJ1-1; no clear D. Germline V gene sequence: CDR1 LNHDA, CDR2 SQIVND (reference sequence). The CDR3 has 12 residues. V lost 3 bases and J 8 bases, leaving 10 bases between the germline ends. CDR3 loop: CASSMLLAEAFF. As DNA, the CDR3 is TGTGCCAGTAGTATGCTCTTGGCCGAAGCTTTCTTT.

A word on this clone: At one of its ends the junction is not consistent with the germline gene, which may arise from a read error. The genes are TRBV5-4 and TRBJ1-2; unclear D gene. From germline, CDR1 is SGHNT and CDR2 YYREEE (reference sequence). The CDR3 contains 14 residues. The CDR3 DNA sequence: TGTGCCAGCAGCTTGGCAAGGCAGAACTATGACTACACCTTC. It specifies CASSLARQNYDYTF.

This sequence joins TRBV6-1 and TRBJ1-6; D remains ambiguous. Germline CDR1 reads MNHNS; CDR2 reads SASEGT. Trimming cost V 2 bases and J 7 bases, with 12 bases left between them. The CDR3 consists of 15 residues. This chain's CDR3 is CASSESIKHNSPLHF. CDR3 nucleotides: TGTGCCAGCAGTGAATCTATCAAGCACAATTCACCCCTCCACTTT.

In DNA form, the CDR3 reads TGCGCCAGCAGCCGTGTCCCGGATAGGGAGGATGAGCAGTTCTTC. This translates into CASSRVPDREDEQFF. The chain is built from TRBV4-1 and TRBJ2-1; D is possibly TRBD2 (6 bases). The CDR3 extends over 15 amino acids. Germline loops: CDR1 MGHRA, CDR2 YSYEKL. V lost 4 bases and J 8 bases, leaving 18 bases between the germline ends.

The chain carries TRBV7-9 and TRBJ2-3; 9 bases are shared with TRBD2. The CDR3 spans 16 residues. J lost 1 base, V lost 5 bases, and 7 bases had no gene match. Germline CDR1 is SEHNR and CDR2 is FQNEAQ (reference sequence). CDR3: CASSQREVRGTDTQYF. The CDR3 bases are TGTGCCAGCAGCCAGCGGGAGGTCCGGGGCACAGATACGCAGTATTTT.

The V call is TRBV11-3, the J call TRBJ1-1, with 8 bases fitting TRBD1. This CDR3 has 14 residues. The V and J ends lost 3 bases and 3 bases, in that order; junction bases with no gene match: 3. Per germline, CDR1 SGHNT and CDR2 YENEEA. The CDR3 here is CASSFADRDTEAFF. Here the CDR3 DNA reads TGTGCCAGCAGCTTTGCGGACAGGGACACTGAAGCTTTCTTT.

This chain uses TRBV29-1 with TRBJ2-5; 7 nucleotides agree with TRBD2. Per the germline V gene, CDR1 is SQVTM and CDR2 is ANQGSEA. The CDR3 has 14 residues. Trimming at V came to 1 base and at J to 4 bases, leaving 6 bases not matched to a gene. The CDR3 nucleotides are TGCAGCGTTGAAGGGGGCAGGGAGGGAGAGACCCAGTACTTC. This gives the protein CSVEGGREGETQYF.

This clone was observed a handful of times. The chain combines TRBV29-1 with TRBJ1-1; the D gene is possibly TRBD1 (5 bases). V was pared by 0 bases and J by 10 bases, with 9 bases between. This CDR3 is 11 amino acids long. The germline gives CDR1 SQVTM, CDR2 ANQGSEA. The CDR3 DNA follows: TGCAGCGTTGAAGACGGGGGGGGAGCTTTCTTT. Encoded protein: CSVEDGGGAFF. Drawing the rest from reference TRBV29-1 and TRBJ1-1, the complete variable domain is SAVISQKPSRDICQRGTSLTIQCQVDSQVTMMFWYRQQPGQSLTLIATANQGSEATYESGFVIDKFPISRPNLTFSTLTVSNMSPEDSSIYLCSVEDGGGAFFGQGTRLTVV.

The chain combines TRBV14 with TRBJ2-1; D unresolved. Trimming pared 3 bases from V and 12 bases from J, leaving 12 bases between. Germline values: CDR1 SGHDN, CDR2 FVKESK. The CDR3 totals 12 residues. CDR3 loop: CASSQERVGQFF. The CDR3 DNA follows: TGTGCCAGCAGCCAGGAACGGGTGGGGCAGTTCTTC.

V usage is TRBV7-9 and J usage is TRBJ1-4; D gene unclear. V was clipped by 4 bases and J by 5 bases, with 14 bases between them. In germline, CDR1 is SEHNR, CDR2 FQNEAQ (reference sequence). The CDR3 has 15 residues. The CDR3 reads CASSSAPPRNEKLFF. For the CDR3, the DNA is TGTGCCAGCAGCTCGGCCCCCCCGAGGAATGAAAAACTGTTTTTT.

The genes are TRBV20-1 and TRBJ1-2; maybe TRBD1 (5 bases). Germline CDR1 DFQATT, CDR2 SNEGSKA (reference sequence). Trimming shortened V by 1 base and J by 8 bases, and 8 bases separated the two germline ends. The CDR3 spans 11 residues. CDR3 sequence (DNA): TGCAGTGCTAGAGTGGGGCAAGGCTACACCTTC. Its protein product is CSARVGQGYTF.

V and J are TRBV6-4 and TRBJ1-5; 7 positions agree with TRBD1. Germline CDR1 MRHNA, CDR2 SNTAGT. The CDR3 extends over 15 amino acids. V trimming: 3 bases; J trimming: 6 bases; junction bases outside the gene matches: 8. The CDR3 DNA sequence: TGTGCCAGCAGTGAGGTGGAGGGGGCGAGTCAGCCCCAGCATTTT. As protein: CASSEVEGASQPQHF.

J is TRBJ2-7 and V is TRBV7-9; TRBD1 matches 7 bases. Germline CDR1 reads SEHNR; CDR2 reads FQNEAQ (reference sequence). J gave up 5 bases and V 6 bases, and 10 bases lay outside the gene matches. The CDR3 sequence is 14 residues long. The CDR3 sequence is CASRGDSFRDEQYF. The CDR3 nucleotides read TGTGCCAGCAGGGGGGACAGTTTCCGGGACGAGCAGTACTTC.

V usage is TRBV7-8 and J usage is TRBJ1-2; 7 positions agree with TRBD1. The germline gives CDR1 SGHVS, CDR2 FQNEAQ. The CDR3 runs to 13 residues. The V gene end was trimmed by 5 bases and the J gene end by 7 bases; junction bases not matched to a gene: 7. The CDR3 protein is CASSDGTVFGYTF. The CDR3 coding sequence is TGTGCCAGCAGCGACGGGACAGTCTTTGGCTACACCTTC.

The count of this clone is one. The J gene is TRBJ2-7, the V gene TRBV5-1; D gene uncertain. CDR1 SGHRS and CDR2 YFSETQ come from the germline V gene. Trimming took off 2 bases at V and 3 bases at J, with 9 bases between the two ends. This CDR3 comprises 13 residues. CDR3 sequence: CASSFQTDYEQYF. CDR3 DNA sequence: TGCGCCAGCAGCTTTCAAACAGACTACGAGCAGTACTTC.

The J gene is TRBJ1-4, the V gene TRBV19, with D hard to call. Per germline, CDR1 LNHDA and CDR2 SQIVND (reference sequence). V lost 3 bases to trimming and J lost 8 bases, with 16 bases between them. CDR3 length: 15 amino acids. The CDR3 bases are TGTGCCAGTAGTATCTCGGGTCTAAACGGGGAAAAACTGTTTTTT. This translates into CASSISGLNGEKLFF. Looking up the rest from reference TRBV19 and TRBJ1-4 gives the full variable domain: DGGITQSPKYLFRKEGQNVTLSCEQNLNHDAMYWYRQDPGQGLRLIYYSQIVNDFQKGDIAEGYSVSREKKESFPLTVTSAQKNPTAFYLCASSISGLNGEKLFFGSGTQLSVL.

The chain recombines TRBV15 with TRBJ2-1, with 9 positions matching TRBD1. This CDR3 has 16 amino acids. The ends lost 5 bases at V and 4 bases at J; junction bases unmatched: 9. Germline CDR1 reads LNHNV; CDR2 reads YYDKDF (reference sequence). The CDR3 region is CATSLVRQGGYNEQFF. The CDR3 DNA sequence: TGTGCCACCAGCCTAGTTCGACAGGGGGGGTACAATGAGCAGTTCTTC.

This clone has only a few counts. This chain uses TRBV2 with TRBJ1-5, with a tentative D call TRBD1 (5 bases). With 0 bases removed from V and 0 bases from J, the gap between germline ends came to 9 bases. The CDR3 runs to 16 residues. CDR1 and CDR2 from the germline V gene are SNHLY and FYNNEI. CDR3 nucleotides: TGTGCCAGCAGTGAAGCGGGAGGGGATAGCAATCAGCCCCAGCATTTT. Amino acid sequence: CASSEAGGDSNQPQHF.

The sample holds a few counts of this clone. CDR3 in amino acids: CASGALSYEQYF. In nucleotides, the CDR3 is TGCGCCAGCGGGGCCCTCTCCTACGAGCAGTACTTC. This sequence joins TRBV5-1 and TRBJ2-7, with TRBD1 as a possible D gene (5 bases). Germline CDR1 is SGHRS and CDR2 is YFSETQ. Deletions cut 7 bases from V and 0 bases from J, with 8 bases between. The CDR3 spans 12 residues.

The chain carries TRBV2 and TRBJ1-5; possibly TRBD1 for D (6 bases). The CDR3 spans 14 residues. V was trimmed by 6 bases and J by 4 bases, leaving 13 bases between them. Germline V gene sequence: CDR1 SNHLY, CDR2 FYNNEI. Here the CDR3 DNA reads TGTGCCAGCAGGCCGGACAGTTCTAATCAGCCCCAGCATTTT. It codes for CASRPDSSNQPQHF.

The chain combines TRBV28 with TRBJ1-5; 7 nucleotides agree with TRBD1. The CDR3 is 13 amino acids. J lost 7 bases, V lost 6 bases, and 6 bases had no gene match. Per germline, CDR1 MDHEN and CDR2 SYDVKM. The CDR3 reads CASSDRVGQPQHF. The CDR3 nucleotides read TGTGCCAGCAGCGACAGGGTAGGGCAGCCCCAGCATTTT.